This entry lists 9 T cell receptor beta chains sequenced from one sample in a study of CD8+ T cells in alopecia areata. Sample treatment: oral pan-JAK inhibitor, 5-10 mg twice daily. RNA extraction and reverse transcription yielded cDNA as sequencing template. TCRdb's table, derived via immunoSEQ multiplex PCR, lists solely in-frame clones and lacks some. The sample holds approximately 150,000 clones; approximately 57% are singletons and the top ten take approximately 15%. Sample: CD4+ T cells sorted from blood, taken at week 24, from a patient treated with tofacitinib. These receptors all come from a human donor with alopecia areata.

Worth noting for this clone: At one end, the junction sequence differs from germline, possibly due to a read error. The DNA for the CDR3 is TGTGCCAGCAGCTTAGGAGGGGAAGTTTCGGGGCTCTTC. Protein sequence: CASSLGGEVSGLF. The rearrangement uses TRBV7-2 and TRBJ1-2; weak D call: TRBD1 (5 bases). The CDR3 contains 13 residues. Germline CDR1 is SGHTA and CDR2 is FQGNSA.

In regard to this clone: This same CDR3 is encoded by further DNA sequences in the sample. V and J are TRBV29-1 and TRBJ2-7; TRBD1 is a possible D gene (5 bases). The CDR3 sequence is 11 residues long. V lost 5 bases and J 1 base, leaving 6 bases between the germline ends. CDR1 and CDR2 (germline): SQVTM, ANQGSEA. The CDR3 here is CSVYRSYEQYF. The DNA of the CDR3 is TGCAGCGTTTACAGGTCCTACGAGCAGTACTTC.

This rearrangement joins TRBV12-5 to TRBJ1-1; a possible D gene is TRBD1 (6 bases). The CDR3 runs 14 residues. Germline values: CDR1 LGHNT, CDR2 FRNRAP. Trimming took 2 bases from V and 8 from J, leaving 15 bases between them. This chain's CDR3 is CASGLSNTGTEAFF. CDR3 nucleotides: TGTGCTAGTGGTTTGTCAAACACCGGGACAGAAGCTTTCTTT.

This chain connects TRBV6-1 to TRBJ1-2; D gene uncertain. V lost 2 bases, J lost 2 bases, and 9 bases lay in between. CDR3 length equals 14 residues. The germline V gene encodes CDR1 MNHNS and CDR2 SASEGT. In DNA, the CDR3 is TGTGCCAGCAGTGAATTTTCGCTAAACTATGGCTACACCTTC. Amino acids: CASSEFSLNYGYTF.

The CDR3 region is CAWSVGNTDTQYF. The CDR3 DNA reads as TGTGCCTGGAGTGTGGGCAACACAGATACGCAGTATTTT. V gene TRBV30 combines with J gene TRBJ2-3, with D uncertain. V lost 0 bases, J lost 2 bases, and 6 bases lay in between. This CDR3 contains 13 residues. Germline CDR1 and CDR2: GTSNPN and SVGIG (reference sequence).

This clone was detected only a few times. The chain employs TRBV27 and TRBJ2-5; maybe TRBD2 (6 bases). The V end was cut by 3 bases, the J end by 2 bases, with 13 bases between. The CDR3 covers 15 residues. Germline loops: CDR1 MNHEY, CDR2 SMNVEV (reference sequence). The CDR3 sequence is CASSFAGTLQETQYF. The DNA of the CDR3 is TGTGCCAGCAGTTTCGCCGGGACTCTACAAGAGACCCAGTACTTC.

This clone was picked up a small number of times. The V call is TRBV5-6, the J call TRBJ2-1; D not certain. Germline V CDR1 and CDR2: SGHDT, YYEEEE. The CDR3 extends over 12 amino acids. V was pared by 1 base and J by 10 bases, with 9 bases between. CDR3 amino acids: CASSLSSTEQFF. CDR3 DNA: TGTGCCAGCAGCTTGTCATCTACCGAGCAGTTCTTC.

The rearrangement joins TRBV4-2 to TRBJ1-6, with 7 bases identical to TRBD1. This CDR3 contains 15 residues. V was pared by 3 bases and J by 7 bases, with 6 bases of the junction left unmatched. Germline V gene data show CDR1 as LGHNA and CDR2 as YNFKEQ. CDR3 sequence: CASSQRDSGNSPLHF. In DNA form, the CDR3 reads TGTGCCAGCAGCCAGCGGGACAGTGGCAATTCACCCCTCCACTTT.

This chain links TRBV29-1 with TRBJ1-5; 9 nucleotides agree with TRBD1. CDR3 length: 14 amino acids. V gave up 5 bases and J gave up 7 bases; unmatched junction bases: 9. Germline values: CDR1 SQVTM, CDR2 ANQGSEA. CDR3 region: CSVQTGTGSQPQHF. CDR3 nucleotides: TGCAGCGTTCAAACCGGGACAGGGTCCCAGCCCCAGCATTTT. Drawing the rest from reference TRBV29-1 and TRBJ1-5, the complete variable domain is SAVISQKPSRDICQRGTSLTIQCQVDSQVTMMFWYRQQPGQSLTLIATANQGSEATYESGFVIDKFPISRPNLTFSTLTVSNMSPEDSSIYLCSVQTGTGSQPQHFGDGTRLSIL.